Sequencing of this T cell receptor (beta chain) was carried out in a study of cytomegalovirus exposure and HLA in healthy donors. The study ran its PCR with 60 Vbeta and 13 Jbeta primers. Repertoires were generated with immunoSEQ multiplex PCR, while TCRdb's copy carries only in-frame clones and drops some. The sample lists 100,000 or so clones; 60% to 85% were seen once. The CDR3 contains 16 residues. The V and J ends lost 5 bases and 4 bases, in that order; junction bases with no gene match: 6. CDR1 and CDR2 from the germline V gene are SGHAT and FQNNGV. Likely unrecorded immune exposures existed in these nominally healthy donors.

V usage is TRBV11-2 and J usage is TRBJ2-1, with 12 bases aligning to TRBD2. This TCR was recovered from a woman aged 40 to 50 in good health and CMV-seropositive. The sample comprised PBMCs. The CDR3 here is CASSPLAGGPYNEQFF. The CDR3 region has the DNA TGTGCCAGCAGCCCACTAGCGGGAGGCCCATACAATGAGCAGTTCTTC. Together with reference TRBV11-2 and TRBJ2-1, the CDR3 gives the full variable domain: EAGVAQSPRYKIIEKRQSVAFWCNPISGHATLYWYQQILGQGPKLLIQFQNNGVVDDSQLPKDRFSAERLKGVDSTLKIQPAKLEDSAVYLCASSPLAGGPYNEQFFGPGTRLTVL.